This paragraph reports one T cell receptor (beta chain). The data derive from a study of CD8+CD57+ T cells in acquired aplastic anemia. Genomic DNA, serving as template, underwent TCR beta VDJ and CDR3 profiling. TCRdb re-called the reads with MiXCR, one entry per CDR3 protein. The profile shows hundreds of thousands of distinct CDR3 sequences, over 25% of them singletons. This CDR3 is 14 amino acids long. V lost 4 bases and J lost 1; bases outside the gene matches: 3. From germline, CDR1 is LGHNA and CDR2 YNFKEQ. For sequencing, patients were chosen who had shown expansion of CD8+CD57+ cells by flow cytometry. Patients were untreated when blood was sampled.

This clonotype originated in a human donor with aplastic anemia. The sample comprised sorted CD4+, CD8+, or CD8+CD57+ T cells (not recorded which) from PBMCs. The rearrangement uses TRBV4-2 and TRBJ1-1; TRBD1 agrees at 7 bases. As DNA, the CDR3 is TGTGCCAGCAGCCGGGGACAGAAGAACACTGAAGCTTTCTTT. Translating it yields CASSRGQKNTEAFF.